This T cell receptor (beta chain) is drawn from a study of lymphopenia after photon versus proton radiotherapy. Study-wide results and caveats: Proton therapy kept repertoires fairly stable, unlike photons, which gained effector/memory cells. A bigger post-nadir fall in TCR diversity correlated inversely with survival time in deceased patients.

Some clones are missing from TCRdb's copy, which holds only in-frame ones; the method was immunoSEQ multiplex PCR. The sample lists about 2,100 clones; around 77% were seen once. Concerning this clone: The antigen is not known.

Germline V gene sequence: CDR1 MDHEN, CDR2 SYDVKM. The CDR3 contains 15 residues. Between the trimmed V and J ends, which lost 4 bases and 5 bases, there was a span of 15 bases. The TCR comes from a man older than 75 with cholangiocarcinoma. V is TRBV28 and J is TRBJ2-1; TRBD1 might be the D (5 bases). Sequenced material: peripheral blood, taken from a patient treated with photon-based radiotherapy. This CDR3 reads CASSSSGWENNEQFF. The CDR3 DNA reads TGTGCCAGCAGTTCATCAGGGTGGGAAAACAATGAGCAGTTCTTC. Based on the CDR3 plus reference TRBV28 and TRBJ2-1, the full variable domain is DVKVTQSSRYLVKRTGEKVFLECVQDMDHENMFWYRQDPGLGLRLIYFSYDVKMKEKGDIPEGYSVSREKKERFSLILESASTNQTSMYLCASSSSGWENNEQFFGPGTRLTVL.